The following is a TCR beta chain sequence with its context. No cognate antigen has been identified for it. Base qualities are not provided; no much larger clone lies one nucleotide away. This specimen comes from a study of T cell repertoires in cytomegalovirus infection (dated by TCRdb to between 2019 and 2020). Broadly, across the study: Recently identified HLA-C-restricted CMV epitopes, whose presentation resists viral immunomodulation, were targeted by peptide stimulations together with well-studied HLA-B-restricted epitopes. The HLA type of each donor mattered for the analysis, because public TCR beta signatures pointed to carriage of CMV infection along with the matching HLA type.

The paper as a whole reports these results and caveats: In both this cohort and an independent cohort of 350 or so donors, the cumulative frequency of public TCR beta family members distinguished carriers of CMV infection plus the relevant HLA type. The ex vivo response was dominated by HLA-C-restricted CMV-specific TCR beta clonotypes, and the single most frequent clonotype in two of eight donors was supplied by these HLA-C-restricted clonotypes.

The CDR3 sequence holds 14 residues, the cysteine and phenylalanine included. Of the read, only the CDR3 DNA is kept; its 42 bases are in frame from base 1. The germline ends are 14 bases apart after V is trimmed by 5 bases and J by 6 bases. The CDR1 and CDR2 encoded by the germline V gene (reference sequence) are LNHNV and YYDKDF. This sample was sequenced with an Illumina HiSeq 1500. Using fastp trimming at Q25 and MiXCR clonotype assembly, TCRdb reanalyzed the public sequencing data and kept in-frame beta chains. Rows are unified per CDR3 protein, each entry keeping the most common DNA and genes. In all, the sample holds approximately 110,000 distinct CDR3 sequences, and 32% of those were seen once. In total, the top ten clones hold 58% of the sample. The treatment or condition label of this sample denotes: in vitro stimulation with specific CMV peptide epitopes to enrich CMV-specific T cells.

Source: CD8+ T cells from cultured PBMCs, taken from culture after CMV antigen stimulation. The rearrangement joined TRBV15 to TRBJ1-5, with the D gene not clear enough to name. The TCR was taken from a human donor in good health (CMV status not recorded). Some clones in this sample may be carry-over from other donors' samples. The CDR3 corresponds to CATSSARVSQPQHF. The bases are TGTGCCACCAGCTCGGCGAGGGTGAGTCAGCCCCAGCATTTT.